This T cell receptor (beta chain) was identified in a study of metastatic and nonmetastatic thyroid tumors. Looking at the study overall: Blood and tumor or nodule tissue repertoires from malignant and benign thyroid patients were compared. Notes on the study in general: Significantly higher TCR beta diversity was reportedly seen in malignant thyroid tumors than benign nodules, in blood and tumor.

In its sample, this clone was seen many times. Antigen unknown. Study processing details: A papillary thyroid cancer distant-metastasis classifier was built from CDR3 differences across clinicopathological groups. TCRdb ran MiXCR on the PCR reads. These V and J calls originate from TCRdb's pipeline instead of the authors' own analysis. Here the sample spans roughly 81,000 clones, 8% to 9.5% being singletons. The germline V gene has CDR1 KGHSH and CDR2 LQKENI. This CDR3 region has 16 residues. Trimming shortened V by 2 bases and J by 2 bases, and 12 bases separated the two germline ends. Every patient underwent thyroid surgery untreated.

The clonotype comes from a female donor with papillary thyroid cancer or a benign thyroid nodule (not recorded which). Some clones in this sample may be carry-over from other donors' samples. The gene calls are TRBV18 and TRBJ2-2; the D gene is possibly TRBD2 (7 bases). Sequencing was done on a sample of blood. Written as DNA, the CDR3 is TGTGCCAGCTCACCAGGGGGGGCCTTCAACACCGGGGAGCTGTTTTTT. Translated: CASSPGGAFNTGELFF.